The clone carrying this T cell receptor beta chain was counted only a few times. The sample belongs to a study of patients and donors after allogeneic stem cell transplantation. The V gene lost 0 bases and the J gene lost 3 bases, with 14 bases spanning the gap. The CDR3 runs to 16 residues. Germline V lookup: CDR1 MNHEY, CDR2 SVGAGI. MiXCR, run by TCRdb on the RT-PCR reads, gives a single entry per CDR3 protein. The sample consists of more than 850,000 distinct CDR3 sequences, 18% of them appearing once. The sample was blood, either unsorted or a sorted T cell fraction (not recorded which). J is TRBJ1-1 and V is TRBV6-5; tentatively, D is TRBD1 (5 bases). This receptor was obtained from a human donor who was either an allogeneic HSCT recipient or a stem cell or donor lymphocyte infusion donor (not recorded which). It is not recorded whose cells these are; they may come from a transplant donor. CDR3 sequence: CASSYSEGFLYTEAFF. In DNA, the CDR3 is TGTGCCAGCAGTTACTCTGAGGGGTTCCTATACACTGAAGCTTTCTTT.